The clone carrying this TCR beta chain has a handful of counts. Its target is not known. TCRdb fed the RT-PCR reads into MiXCR, producing one record per CDR3 protein. The sample records about 780,000 distinct CDR3 sequences, approximately 17% being singletons. These data are taken from a study of response to subunit inactivated influenza vaccine. Study-level results: After each seasonal influenza vaccination, few new T cells are recruited, the authors suggested.

CDR1 and CDR2 (germline): MNHEY, SMNVEV (reference sequence). There are 13 residues in the CDR3. Unmatched junction bases numbered 4, after V lost 6 bases and J lost 6 bases. This TCR came from a man in his fifties or sixties who received an inactivated influenza vaccine. This chain connects TRBV27 to TRBJ2-1; 8 nucleotides line up with TRBD1. The starting material was PBMCs from blood, obtained 5 days after vaccination. CDR3: CASRPTGGNEQFF. The DNA for the CDR3 is TGTGCCAGCAGACCCACAGGGGGCAATGAGCAGTTCTTC.